This passage covers 18 T cell receptor beta chains from one sample sequenced in a study of blood T cell repertoires in COVID-19. The repertoire was sequenced with immunoSEQ multiplex PCR; TCRdb's copy has only in-frame clones and lacks some. Here the sample spans about 130,000 clones, 84% being singletons. The sequencing input was peripheral blood. These receptors came from a man between 60 and 75 years old with acute or convalescent COVID-19.

The CDR3: CASSARLADYNEQFF. In DNA form, the CDR3 reads TGTGCCAGCAGCGCTAGACTAGCCGACTACAATGAGCAGTTCTTC. The gene calls are TRBV7-3 and TRBJ2-1; 7 bases are a match to TRBD2. CDR1 is SGHTA, CDR2 FQGTGA, per germline. The CDR3 loop spans 15 amino acids. The V and J ends lost 5 bases and 3 bases, in that order; junction bases with no gene match: 7.

This chain links TRBV5-1 with TRBJ1-1; TRBD1 aligns across 7 bases. The V segment lost 0 bases and the J segment 5 bases; nucleotides outside the gene matches: 10. The CDR3 loop spans 16 amino acids. Per germline, CDR1 SGHRS and CDR2 YFSETQ. The CDR3 spells CASSLGQGRVATEAFF. In nucleotides, the CDR3 is TGCGCCAGCAGCTTGGGACAGGGACGGGTGGCGACTGAAGCTTTCTTT.

The chain couples TRBV6-6 to TRBJ1-2; 10 nucleotides align to TRBD1. CDR3 size: 13 residues. The trim removed 6 bases at V and 5 bases at J, leaving 3 bases unmatched. Germline CDR1 reads MNHNY; CDR2 reads SVGAGI (reference sequence). The CDR3 region has the DNA TGTGCCAGCAGGGGGACAGGGGAATATGGCTACACCTTC. Protein sequence: CASRGTGEYGYTF.

This clone has only one observation. This rearrangement joins TRBV5-1 to TRBJ2-1, with TRBD2 matching 9 bases. V lost 2 bases and J lost 9; bases outside the gene matches: 12. CDR3 length: 16 amino acids. Germline values: CDR1 SGHRS, CDR2 YFSETQ. The DNA of the CDR3 is TGCGCCAGCAGCTTATCGGCGGGGGGGCGGACGGGTGAGCAGTTCTTC. Residues: CASSLSAGGRTGEQFF.

J is TRBJ1-2 and V is TRBV11-3; D is undetermined. Germline assignment: CDR1 SGHNT and CDR2 YENEEA. CDR3 length: 13 residues. With 3 bases removed from V and 6 bases from J, the gap between germline ends came to 11 bases. The CDR3, as DNA: TGTGCCAGCAGCTTGCCGACCGGGAATGGCTACACCTTC. It codes for CASSLPTGNGYTF.

V and J are TRBV19 and TRBJ2-6, with a possible D match to TRBD1 (6 bases). Germline assignment: CDR1 LNHDA and CDR2 SQIVND (reference sequence). The CDR3 has 18 amino acids. Trimming took off 3 bases at V and 2 bases at J, with 17 bases between the two ends. CDR3 amino acids: CASSIIGRGKAGANVLTF. The CDR3 DNA follows: TGTGCCAGTAGTATCATAGGCAGGGGAAAAGCTGGGGCCAACGTCCTGACTTTC.

The rearrangement uses TRBV6-5 and TRBJ2-3, with D perhaps matching TRBD1 (7 bases). Between the trimmed V and J ends, which lost 5 bases and 14 bases, there was a span of 17 bases. Germline V gene lookup returns CDR1 MNHEY and CDR2 SVGAGI. The CDR3 is made up of 12 amino acids. The CDR3 bases are TGTGCCAGCAGTCCCCAGGGGGGCACGTTGTATTTT. Translation gives CASSPQGGTLYF.

This rearrangement joins TRBV27 to TRBJ2-1; 9 bases are a match to TRBD2. The CDR3 covers 16 residues. Germline assignment: CDR1 MNHEY and CDR2 SMNVEV (reference sequence). Trimming removed 7 bases from V and 8 bases from J; junction bases left unmatched: 15. The CDR3 nucleotides read TGTGCCAGCAACACCCGTAGCGGGAGTCCCCAAGATGAGCAGTTCTTC. It codes for CASNTRSGSPQDEQFF.

The V gene is TRBV7-5, the J gene TRBJ2-5; the D segment call TRBD1 is taken from the table without a DNA check. TRBV7-5 represents a pseudogene. This CDR3 has 16 amino acids. The CDR3 loop is CVRSLCTQGAAETQYF. In DNA form, the CDR3 reads TGTGTCAGAAGCCTGTGTACACAGGGGGCCGCTGAGACCCAGTACTTC.

The CDR3 loop is CASSLLAGGPGELFF. The CDR3 DNA is TGTGCCAGCAGTTTGCTAGCGGGGGGGCCCGGGGAGCTGTTTTTT. The V gene is TRBV6-5, the J gene TRBJ2-2; 12 bases map to TRBD2. V gave up 4 bases and J gave up 6 bases; unmatched junction bases: 3. Germline V CDR1 and CDR2: MNHEY, SVGAGI. The CDR3 consists of 15 residues.

The chain couples TRBV6-5 to TRBJ2-2; TRBD1 matches 7 bases. Germline V gene lookup returns CDR1 MNHEY and CDR2 SVGAGI. The CDR3 covers 13 residues. Trimming cost V 5 bases and J 5 bases; bases outside gene matches: 2. This CDR3 reads CASSTGATGELFF. In nucleotides, the CDR3 is TGTGCCAGCAGTACAGGGGCTACCGGGGAGCTGTTTTTT.

V and J are TRBV5-6 and TRBJ2-4; 9 bases are shared with TRBD2. The CDR3 sequence is 15 residues long. V lost 0 bases and J lost 6; bases outside the gene matches: 4. CDR1 is SGHDT, CDR2 YYEEEE, per germline. DNA of the CDR3: TGTGCCAGCAGCTTGGGAGCGGGGGGCCCAAACATTCAGTACTTC. This sequence encodes CASSLGAGGPNIQYF.

Concerning this clone itself: The same CDR3 arises from other DNA sequences in this sample as well. The chain joins TRBV27 to TRBJ2-3; D remains unclear. There are 14 residues in the CDR3. Deletions cut 3 bases from V and 4 bases from J, with 11 bases between. CDR1 is MNHEY and CDR2 is SMNVEV in the germline V gene (reference sequence). As DNA, the CDR3 is TGTGCCAGCAGTTTCCGCGACTCGTCAGATACGCAGTATTTT. It yields the protein CASSFRDSSDTQYF.

The CDR3 coding sequence is TGTGCCAGCAGTTTACGGGGGACTAATGAAAAACTGTTTTTT. Translated: CASSLRGTNEKLFF. The rearrangement uses TRBV6-5 and TRBJ1-4; tentative D call: TRBD1 (5 bases). The CDR3 is 14 amino acids. V was trimmed by 4 bases and J by 2 bases, leaving 8 bases between them. In germline, CDR1 is MNHEY, CDR2 SVGAGI.

V gene TRBV6-5 combines with J gene TRBJ1-1, with a weak D call TRBD1 (5 bases). CDR1 MNHEY and CDR2 SVGAGI come from the germline V gene. This CDR3 spans 14 amino acids. Trimming shortened V by 6 bases and J by 1 base, and 12 bases separated the two germline ends. CDR3 nucleotides: TGTGCCAGCAGATCCAGGGTCCCGAACACTGAAGCTTTCTTT. It yields the protein CASRSRVPNTEAFF.

This chain connects TRBV19 to TRBJ1-2, with 8 nucleotides matching TRBD1. Per the germline V gene, CDR1 is LNHDA and CDR2 is SQIVND (reference sequence). The junction had 6 bases not matched to a gene; V was cut back by 2 bases and J by 7 bases. The CDR3 covers 14 residues. The CDR3 reads CASSITGQGGGYTF. The CDR3 nucleotides are TGTGCCAGTAGTATAACAGGACAGGGTGGTGGCTACACCTTC.

The V call is TRBV5-8, the J call TRBJ2-1, with 15 bases matching TRBD2. This CDR3 spans 19 amino acids. The V and J ends lost 0 bases and 10 bases, in that order; junction bases with no gene match: 14. The V gene's germline CDR1 is SGHTS and CDR2 YDEGEE. The CDR3 reads CASSLAFWTSGRAANEQFF. For the CDR3, the DNA is TGTGCCAGCAGCTTGGCCTTTTGGACTAGCGGGAGGGCCGCAAACGAGCAGTTCTTC.

Only one count was recorded for this clone. CDR3 amino acids: CASGRTSGATGELFF. The DNA for the CDR3 is TGCGCCAGCGGGAGGACTAGCGGGGCTACCGGGGAGCTGTTTTTT. The chain combines TRBV5-1 with TRBJ2-2; TRBD2 aligns across 12 bases. V gave up 7 bases and J gave up 5 bases; unmatched junction bases: 6. The CDR3 consists of 15 residues. Per germline, CDR1 SGHRS and CDR2 YFSETQ.